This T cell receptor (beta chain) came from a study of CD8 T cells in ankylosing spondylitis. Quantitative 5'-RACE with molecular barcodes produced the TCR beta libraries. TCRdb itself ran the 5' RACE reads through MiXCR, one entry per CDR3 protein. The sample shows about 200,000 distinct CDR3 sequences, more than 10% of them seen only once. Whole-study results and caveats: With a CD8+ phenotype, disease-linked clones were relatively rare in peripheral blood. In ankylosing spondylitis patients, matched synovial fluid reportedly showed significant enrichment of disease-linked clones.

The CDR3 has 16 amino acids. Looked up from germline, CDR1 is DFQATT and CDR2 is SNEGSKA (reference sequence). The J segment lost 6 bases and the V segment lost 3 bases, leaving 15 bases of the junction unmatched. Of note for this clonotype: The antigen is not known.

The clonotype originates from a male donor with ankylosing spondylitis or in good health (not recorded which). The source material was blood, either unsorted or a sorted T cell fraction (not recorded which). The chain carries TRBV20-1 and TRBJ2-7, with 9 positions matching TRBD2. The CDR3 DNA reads TGCAGTGCTAGGGAGATTCCTAGCGGGACTGTGGGCGAGCAGTACTTC. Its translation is CSAREIPSGTVGEQYF.